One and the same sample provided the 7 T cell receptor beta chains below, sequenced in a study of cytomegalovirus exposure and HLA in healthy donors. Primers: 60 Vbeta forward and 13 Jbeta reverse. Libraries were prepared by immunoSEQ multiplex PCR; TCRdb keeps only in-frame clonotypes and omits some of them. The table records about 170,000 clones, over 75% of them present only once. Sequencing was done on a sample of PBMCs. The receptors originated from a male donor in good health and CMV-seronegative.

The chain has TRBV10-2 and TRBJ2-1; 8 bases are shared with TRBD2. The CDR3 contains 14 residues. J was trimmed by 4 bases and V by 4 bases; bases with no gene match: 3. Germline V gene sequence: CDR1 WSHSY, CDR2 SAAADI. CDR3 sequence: CASSASGGYNEQFF. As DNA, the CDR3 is TGCGCCAGCAGTGCCAGCGGGGGTTACAATGAGCAGTTCTTC.

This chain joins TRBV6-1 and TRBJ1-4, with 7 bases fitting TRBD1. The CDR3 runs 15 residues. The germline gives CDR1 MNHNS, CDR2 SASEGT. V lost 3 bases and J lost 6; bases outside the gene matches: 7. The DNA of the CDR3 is TGTGCCAGCAGTGAGCAGGGCAGGGGGGATGAAAAACTGTTTTTT. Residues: CASSEQGRGDEKLFF.

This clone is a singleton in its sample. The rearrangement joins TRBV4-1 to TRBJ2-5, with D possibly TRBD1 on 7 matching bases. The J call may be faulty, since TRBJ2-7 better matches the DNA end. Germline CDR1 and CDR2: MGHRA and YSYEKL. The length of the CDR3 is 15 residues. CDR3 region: CASSQDLGTAGEQYF. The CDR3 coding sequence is TGCGCCAGCAGCCAAGATTTAGGGACAGCGGGCGAGCAGTACTTC.

CDR3 coding DNA: TGTGCCAGCAGTGGAGGACAGAGGATCTTCCAAGAGACCCAGTACTTC. This gives the protein CASSGGQRIFQETQYF. The V and J genes are TRBV2 and TRBJ2-5, with D possibly being TRBD1 (6 bases). This CDR3 has 16 residues. Trimming removed 4 bases from V and 1 base from J, with 16 bases in between. Germline assignment: CDR1 SNHLY and CDR2 FYNNEI.

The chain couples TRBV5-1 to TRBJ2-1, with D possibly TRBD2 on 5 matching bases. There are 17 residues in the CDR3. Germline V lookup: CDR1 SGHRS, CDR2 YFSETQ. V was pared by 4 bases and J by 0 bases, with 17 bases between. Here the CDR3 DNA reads TGCGCCAGCAGCCCCCAGGACTTTACAAGCTCCTACAATGAGCAGTTCTTC. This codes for CASSPQDFTSSYNEQFF.

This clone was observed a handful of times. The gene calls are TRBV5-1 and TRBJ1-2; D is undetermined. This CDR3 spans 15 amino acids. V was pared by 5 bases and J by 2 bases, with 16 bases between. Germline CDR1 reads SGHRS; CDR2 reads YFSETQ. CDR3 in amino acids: CASRVEVLQNYGYTF. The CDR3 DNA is TGCGCCAGCAGAGTTGAGGTGCTACAAAACTATGGCTACACCTTC.

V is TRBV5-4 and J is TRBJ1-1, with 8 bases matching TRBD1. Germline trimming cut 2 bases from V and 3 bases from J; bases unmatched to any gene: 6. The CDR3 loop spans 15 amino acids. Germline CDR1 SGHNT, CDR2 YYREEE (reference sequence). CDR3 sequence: CASSLQTGGHTEAFF. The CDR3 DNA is TGTGCCAGCAGCTTACAAACAGGGGGGCACACTGAAGCTTTCTTT.